Described below is a single TCR beta chain sequence and its context. CDR3 length: 15 residues. CDR1 and CDR2 from the germline V gene are SNHLY and FYNNEI. The J segment lost 8 bases and the V segment lost 6 bases, leaving 12 bases of the junction unmatched. These data belong to a study of blood T cell repertoires in COVID-19. Study summary: Material from acute and convalescent COVID-19 was sourced from the United States, Italy and Spain. Sources were T cells, B-cell-depleted T cells, or PBMCs; the material itself was cDNA or gDNA.

In the original analysis: Amplification from reference gene primers served as the basis for estimated nucleated cell counts. Sequenced by immunoSEQ multiplex PCR; TCRdb stores in-frame clones only, minus some. V and J calls and clone size come straight from that table; D and trimming were deduced from the DNA. The repertoire holds some 72,000 clones, around 89% seen once, with around 0.6% in the top ten. The sample comprised peripheral blood. This clonotype originated in a man in his fifties or sixties with acute or convalescent COVID-19. The rearrangement uses TRBV2 and TRBJ1-4; 7 nucleotides agree with TRBD1. The CDR3, as DNA: TGTGCCAGCAGGTGGACAGGATCGGCGGGGGAAAAACTGTTTTTT. It specifies CASRWTGSAGEKLFF.